This TCR beta chain emerged from a study of CD8 T cells in ankylosing spondylitis. Study observations and caveats: Researchers reportedly found disease-linked clones significantly enriched in matched ankylosing spondylitis synovial fluid. Disease-linked clones had a CD8+ phenotype and relatively low frequency in peripheral blood.

Germline V CDR1 and CDR2: SGHVS, FQNEAQ. The CDR3 loop spans 16 amino acids. V was clipped by 4 bases and J by 5 bases, with 15 bases between them. TCRdb analysed the 5' RACE reads with MiXCR anew, one entry per CDR3 protein. The sample yields approximately 300,000 distinct CDR3 sequences, around 20% seen once. As for this clonotype: The antigen is unknown.

This TCR came from a male donor with ankylosing spondylitis or in good health (not recorded which). The rearrangement links TRBV7-8 to TRBJ1-6, with a weak D call TRBD1 (6 bases). Sequencing used blood, either unsorted or a sorted T cell fraction (not recorded which). The CDR3 protein is CASSSSWGQDNSPLHF. The CDR3 coding sequence is TGTGCCAGCAGCTCCTCCTGGGGGCAGGATAATTCACCCCTCCACTTT.